The clone carrying this TCR beta chain has a handful of counts. Antigen specificity is unknown. These data come from a study of T cell responses to AZD1222 COVID-19 vaccine. Study results and caveats: Targeting of unmutated variant regions was reportedly seen in nearly half of spike-specific TCRs.

Here immunoSEQ multiplex PCR was the method, and the copy in TCRdb shows in-frame clones only, minus some. Of 150,000 to 200,000 clones listed, roughly 93% are singletons. CDR1 is MGHRA and CDR2 is YSYEKL in the germline V gene. Trimming removed 1 base from V and 2 bases from J, with 12 bases in between. The CDR3 contains 15 residues. This specimen was peripheral blood, taken on day 0 of AZD1222 vaccination. This clonotype was obtained from an adult in good health. V usage is TRBV4-1 and J usage is TRBJ2-7; maybe TRBD2 (5 bases). CDR3 sequence reads: CASSQAETLAYEQYF. The DNA of the CDR3 is TGCGCCAGCAGCCAAGCTGAGACACTAGCCTACGAGCAGTACTTC.